This TCR beta chain was profiled in a study of spatial heterogeneity in lung cancer. Study-level background: Averaged across combinations, each unique TCR and UMI pairing appeared more than ten times in raw reads, which were uncorrected. Study-wide results and caveats: Ubiquitous expanded tumor TCRs surfaced in blood more at resection than they did at follow-up.

Via MiXCR, TCRdb re-called the 5' RACE reads, giving one row per CDR3 protein. The table has about 78,000 distinct CDR3 sequences, 8% seen once. As for this clonotype: The antigen remains undetermined.

The CDR3 contains 15 residues. Trimming removed 4 bases from V and 5 bases from J; junction bases left unmatched: 7. Germline V CDR1 and CDR2: SGHDN, FVKESK. Specified time point: sample taken at primary tumor resection. Tumor, nontumor lung or frozen PBMC supplied whole RNA that was sequenced unsorted. The receptor was isolated from a male donor with early-stage non-small cell lung cancer. The J gene is TRBJ2-2, the V gene TRBV14; 7 positions match TRBD1. Sequenced here: PBMCs, sampled at surgery. CDR3 region: CASSPLRQGTGELFF. In DNA, the CDR3 is TGTGCCAGCAGCCCTCTGAGACAGGGAACCGGGGAGCTGTTTTTT.